This section outlines one T cell receptor beta chain sequence together with its context. Data came from immunoSEQ multiplex PCR; TCRdb stores just in-frame clones and leaves some out. Of some 1,100,000 clones in the sample, 75% to 85% were seen once. The data belong to a study of shared clonotypes between healthy human individuals. Between the trimmed V and J ends, which lost 4 bases and 5 bases, there was a span of 8 bases. This CDR3 has 12 residues. From germline, CDR1 is SNHLY and CDR2 FYNNEI. The sequencing input was memory CD4+ T cells from PBMCs. Subset of the sample: CD45RA-negative fraction. The chain uses TRBV2 and TRBJ2-5; tentative D call: TRBD2 (6 bases). The sequence was obtained from a young man in good health. Some clones in this sample may be carry-over from other donors' samples. The CDR3 sequence: CASSAGRETQYF. The CDR3 region has the DNA TGTGCCAGCAGTGCAGGGAGGGAGACCCAGTACTTC.